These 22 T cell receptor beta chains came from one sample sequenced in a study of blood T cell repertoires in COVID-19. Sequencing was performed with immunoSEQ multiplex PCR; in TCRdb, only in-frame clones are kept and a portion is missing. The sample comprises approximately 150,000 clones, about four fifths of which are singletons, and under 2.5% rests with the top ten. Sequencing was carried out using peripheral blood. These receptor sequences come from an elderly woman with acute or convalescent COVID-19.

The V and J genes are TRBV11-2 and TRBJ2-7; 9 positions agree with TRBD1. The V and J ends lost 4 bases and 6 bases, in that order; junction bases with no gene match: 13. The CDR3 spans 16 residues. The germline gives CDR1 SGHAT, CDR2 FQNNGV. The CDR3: CASSSTTGTGTIEQYF. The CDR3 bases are TGTGCCAGCAGCTCAACTACCGGGACAGGGACGATCGAGCAGTACTTC.

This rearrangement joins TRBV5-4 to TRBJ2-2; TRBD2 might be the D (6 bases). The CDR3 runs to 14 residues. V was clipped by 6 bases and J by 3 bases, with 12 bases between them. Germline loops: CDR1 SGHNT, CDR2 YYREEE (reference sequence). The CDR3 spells CASNSGPDTGELFF. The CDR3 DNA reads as TGTGCCAGCAATAGCGGTCCGGACACCGGGGAGCTGTTTTTT.

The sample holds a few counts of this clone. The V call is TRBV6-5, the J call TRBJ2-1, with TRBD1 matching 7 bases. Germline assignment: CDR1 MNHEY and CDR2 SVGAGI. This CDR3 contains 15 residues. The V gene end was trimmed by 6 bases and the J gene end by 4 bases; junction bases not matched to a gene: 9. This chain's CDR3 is CASSSDRDGYNEQFF. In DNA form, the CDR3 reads TGTGCCAGCAGCTCCGACAGGGACGGATACAATGAGCAGTTCTTC.

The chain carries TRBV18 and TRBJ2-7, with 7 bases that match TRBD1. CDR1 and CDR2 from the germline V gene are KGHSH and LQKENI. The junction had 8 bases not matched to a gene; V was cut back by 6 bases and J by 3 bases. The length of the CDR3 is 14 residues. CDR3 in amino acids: CASSPGQSNYEQYF. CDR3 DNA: TGTGCCAGCTCCCCGGGACAGTCCAACTACGAGCAGTACTTC.

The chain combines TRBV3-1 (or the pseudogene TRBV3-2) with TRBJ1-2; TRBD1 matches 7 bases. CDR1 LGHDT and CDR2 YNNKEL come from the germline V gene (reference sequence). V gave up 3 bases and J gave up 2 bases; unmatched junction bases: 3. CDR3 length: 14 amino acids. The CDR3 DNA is TGTGCCAGCAGCCAGGCGACAGGGAACTATGGCTACACCTTC. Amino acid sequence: CASSQATGNYGYTF.

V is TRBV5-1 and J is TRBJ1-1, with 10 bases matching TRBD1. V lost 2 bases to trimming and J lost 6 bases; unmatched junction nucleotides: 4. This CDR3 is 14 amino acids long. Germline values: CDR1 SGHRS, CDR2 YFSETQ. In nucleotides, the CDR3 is TGCGCCAGCAGCTTTCGCGGACAGGGGGCTGAAGCTTTCTTT. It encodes CASSFRGQGAEAFF.

CDR3 protein: CAWSGQVAYEQYF. Written as DNA, the CDR3 is TGTGCCTGGAGTGGACAGGTAGCCTACGAGCAGTACTTC. The V and J genes are TRBV30 and TRBJ2-7; maybe TRBD1 (6 bases). The germline V gene has CDR1 GTSNPN and CDR2 SVGIG (reference sequence). The CDR3 length is 13 residues. V lost 1 base to trimming and J lost 2 bases, with 9 bases between them.

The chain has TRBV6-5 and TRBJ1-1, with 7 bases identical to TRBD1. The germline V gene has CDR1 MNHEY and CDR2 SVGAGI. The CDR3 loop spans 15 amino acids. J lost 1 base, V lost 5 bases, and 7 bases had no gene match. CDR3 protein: CASSRQGRANTEAFF. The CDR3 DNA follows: TGTGCCAGCAGTCGACAGGGAAGGGCGAACACTGAAGCTTTCTTT.

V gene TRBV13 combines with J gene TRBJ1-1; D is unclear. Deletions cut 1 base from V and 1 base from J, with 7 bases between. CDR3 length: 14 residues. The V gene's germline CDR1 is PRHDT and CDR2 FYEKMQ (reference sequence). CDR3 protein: CASSLALPNTEAFF. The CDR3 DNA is TGTGCCAGCAGCTTAGCACTTCCGAACACTGAAGCTTTCTTT.

The DNA for the CDR3 is TGTGCCATCAGATTACCGGGACAGCCTCTGAACTCTGGAAACACCATATATTTT. Its translation is CAIRLPGQPLNSGNTIYF. This chain uses TRBV10-3 with TRBJ1-3; 7 bases are a match to TRBD1. Trimming took 6 bases from V and 0 from J; bases not matched to a gene: 14. Looked up from germline, CDR1 is ENHRY and CDR2 is SYGVKD. The CDR3 extends over 18 amino acids.

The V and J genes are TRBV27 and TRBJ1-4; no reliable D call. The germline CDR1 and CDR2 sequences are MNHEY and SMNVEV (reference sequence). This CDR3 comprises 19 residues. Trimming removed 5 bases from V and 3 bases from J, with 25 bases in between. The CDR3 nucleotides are TGTGCCAGCAGTCCCTCGGGGATGGGGATGGGATTAGCTAATGAAAAACTGTTTTTT. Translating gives CASSPSGMGMGLANEKLFF.

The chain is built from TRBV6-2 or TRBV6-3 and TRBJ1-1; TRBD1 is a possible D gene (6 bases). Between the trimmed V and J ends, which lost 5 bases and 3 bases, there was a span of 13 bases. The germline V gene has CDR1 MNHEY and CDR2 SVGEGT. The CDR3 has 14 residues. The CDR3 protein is CASSRRGVDTEAFF. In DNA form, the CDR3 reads TGTGCCAGCAGTCGCAGGGGAGTGGACACTGAAGCTTTCTTT.

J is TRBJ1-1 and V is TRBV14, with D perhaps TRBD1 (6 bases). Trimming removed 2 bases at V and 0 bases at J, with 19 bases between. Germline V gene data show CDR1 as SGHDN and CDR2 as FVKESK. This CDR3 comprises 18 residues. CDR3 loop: CASSQRLFPRGMNTEAFF. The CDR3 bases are TGTGCCAGCAGCCAACGACTCTTTCCAAGGGGGATGAACACTGAAGCTTTCTTT. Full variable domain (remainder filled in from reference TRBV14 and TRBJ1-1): EAGVTQFPSHSVIEKGQTVTLRCDPISGHDNLYWYRRVMGKEIKFLLHFVKESKQDESGMPNNRFLAERTGGTYSTLKVQPAELEDSGVYFCASSQRLFPRGMNTEAFFGQGTRLTVV.

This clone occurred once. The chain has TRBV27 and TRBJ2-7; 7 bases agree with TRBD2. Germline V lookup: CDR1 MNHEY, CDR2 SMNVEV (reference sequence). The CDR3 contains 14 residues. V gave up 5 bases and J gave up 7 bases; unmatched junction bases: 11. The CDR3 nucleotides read TGTGCCAGCAGTACCCAGGACGGACTAGGGGAGCAGTACTTC. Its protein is CASSTQDGLGEQYF.

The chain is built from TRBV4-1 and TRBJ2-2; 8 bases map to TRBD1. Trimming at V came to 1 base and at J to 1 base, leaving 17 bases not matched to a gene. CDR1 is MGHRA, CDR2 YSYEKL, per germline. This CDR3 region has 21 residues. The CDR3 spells CASSQAQTGDPANLNTGELFF. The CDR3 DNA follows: TGCGCCAGCAGCCAAGCACAGACAGGGGACCCAGCCAATTTGAACACCGGGGAGCTGTTTTTT.

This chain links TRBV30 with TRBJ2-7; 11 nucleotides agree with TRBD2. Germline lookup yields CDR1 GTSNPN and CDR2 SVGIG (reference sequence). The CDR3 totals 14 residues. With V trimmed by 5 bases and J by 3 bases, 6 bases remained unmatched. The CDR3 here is CAWAVAGGGYEQYF. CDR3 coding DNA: TGTGCCTGGGCCGTAGCGGGAGGGGGCTACGAGCAGTACTTC.

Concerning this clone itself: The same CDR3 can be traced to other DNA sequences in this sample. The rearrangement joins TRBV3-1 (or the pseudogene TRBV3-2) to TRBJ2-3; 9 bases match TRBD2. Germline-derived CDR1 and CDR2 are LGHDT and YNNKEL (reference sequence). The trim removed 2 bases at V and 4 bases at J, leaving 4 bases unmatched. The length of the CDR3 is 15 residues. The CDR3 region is CASSQISGSPDTQYF. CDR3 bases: TGTGCCAGCAGCCAAATTAGCGGGAGCCCAGATACGCAGTATTTT.

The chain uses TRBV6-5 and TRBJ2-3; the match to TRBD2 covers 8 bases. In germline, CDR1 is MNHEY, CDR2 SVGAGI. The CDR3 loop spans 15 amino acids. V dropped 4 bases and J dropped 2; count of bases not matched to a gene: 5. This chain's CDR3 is CASSLLAAITDTQYF. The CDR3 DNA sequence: TGTGCCAGCAGTTTACTAGCGGCCATCACAGATACGCAGTATTTT.

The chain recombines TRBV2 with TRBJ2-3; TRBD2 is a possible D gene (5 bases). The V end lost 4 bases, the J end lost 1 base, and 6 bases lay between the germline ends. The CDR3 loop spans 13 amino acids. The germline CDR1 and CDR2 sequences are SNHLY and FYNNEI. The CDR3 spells CASSVGGTDTQYF. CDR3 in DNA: TGTGCCAGCAGTGTCGGGGGCACAGATACGCAGTATTTT.

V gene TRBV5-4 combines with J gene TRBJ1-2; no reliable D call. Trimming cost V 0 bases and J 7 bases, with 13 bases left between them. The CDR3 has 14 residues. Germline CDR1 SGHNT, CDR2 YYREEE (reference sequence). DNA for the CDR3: TGTGCCAGCAGCTTGGATTCAGGTCTTTCTGGCTACACCTTC. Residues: CASSLDSGLSGYTF.

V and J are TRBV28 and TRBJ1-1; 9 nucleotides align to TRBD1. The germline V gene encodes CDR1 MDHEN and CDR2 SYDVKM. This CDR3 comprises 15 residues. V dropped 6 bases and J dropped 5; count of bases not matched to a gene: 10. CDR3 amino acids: CASRIPTDRGTEAFF. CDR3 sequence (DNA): TGTGCCAGCAGGATTCCCACGGACAGGGGTACTGAAGCTTTCTTT.

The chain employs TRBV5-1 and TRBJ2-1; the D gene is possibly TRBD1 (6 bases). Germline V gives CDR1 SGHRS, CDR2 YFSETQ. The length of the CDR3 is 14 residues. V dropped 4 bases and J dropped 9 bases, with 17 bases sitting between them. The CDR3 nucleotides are TGCGCCAGCAGCCTGGACAGTCCCGCGAGTGAGCAGTTCTTC. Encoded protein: CASSLDSPASEQFF. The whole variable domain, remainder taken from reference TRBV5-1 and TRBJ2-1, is KAGVTQTPRYLIKTRGQQVTLSCSPISGHRSVSWYQQTPGQGLQFLFEYFSETQRNKGNFPGRFSGRQFSNSRSEMNVSTLELGDSALYLCASSLDSPASEQFFGPGTRLTVL.